The rows below give T cell receptor beta chains drawn from one sample of a study of human T cells and chemical hapten exposure. TCRdb processed the RACE reads anew with MiXCR; each CDR3 protein has one entry. The sample has roughly 250,000 distinct CDR3 sequences, around 9.3% seen once. The sequencing here drew on whole blood, taken in connection with sensitization to the hapten diphenylcyclopropenone (DPC). The receptors were gathered from a woman aged 40-49 years with alopecia areata. Some clones in this sample may be carry-over from other donors' samples. CDR3s include the opening cysteine and the closing phenylalanine or tryptophan. The D gene is left open where the match is weak. Some rows mark clone size as missing; the rest say once, few, many or name a class of expanded clone.

D	size	V	J	CDR3	DNA
TRBD2	few	TRBV7-8	TRBJ2-1	CASSRIPGGSYEQFF	TGTGCCAGCAGCCGTATTCCAGGCGGGAGCTATGAGCAGTTCTTC
.	.	TRBV7-8	TRBJ1-4	CASSLAGLTNEKLFF	TGTGCCAGCAGCTTAGCTGGGTTAACTAATGAAAAACTGTTTTTT
.	.	TRBV28	TRBJ1-1	CASSLEGTFF	TGTGCCAGCAGTTTGGAGGGAACTTTCTTT
.	.	TRBV12-3/TRBV12-4	TRBJ2-7	CASSLGRYSYEQYF	TGTGCCAGCAGTTTAGGACGTTACTCCTACGAGCAGTACTTC
.	few	TRBV7-2	TRBJ2-2	CASSLASQTLNTGELFF	TGTGCCAGCAGCTTAGCCAGCCAGACTCTAAACACCGGGGAGCTGTTTTTT
.	many	TRBV7-2	TRBJ2-6	CASRDSGANVLTF	TGTGCCAGCAGGGACTCTGGGGCCAACGTCCTGACTTTC
.	.	TRBV4-3	TRBJ1-4	CASSQDAHTTNEKLFF	TGCGCCAGCAGCCAAGATGCGCACACAACTAATGAAAAACTGTTTTTT
.	few	TRBV7-9	TRBJ1-4	CASSSGGGEKLFF	TGTGCCAGCAGCTCGGGCGGAGGTGAAAAACTGTTTTTT
.	.	TRBV10-3	TRBJ2-7	CAISAPDRLKYF	TGTGCCATCAGCGCTCCCGACAGGTTAAAGTACTTC
.	.	TRBV7-6	TRBJ2-3	CASSLGVLGNTQYF	TGTGCCAGCAGCTTAGGGGTGCTGGGGAATACGCAGTATTTT
.	few	TRBV11-1	TRBJ2-7	CASSLSNRDGEQYF	TGTGCCAGCAGCTTATCCAACAGGGATGGCGAGCAGTACTTC
TRBD2	few	TRBV4-3	TRBJ2-7	CASSQDGTSGAYEQYF	TGCGCCAGCAGCCAAGATGGGACTAGCGGGGCCTACGAGCAGTACTTC
TRBD1	few	TRBV19	TRBJ1-5	CASKSGQGSQPQHF	TGTGCCAGTAAGTCGGGACAGGGTTCCCAGCCCCAGCATTTT
TRBD1	few	TRBV4-2	TRBJ2-1	CASSQGQGLVYNEQFF	TGTGCCAGCAGCCAAGGACAGGGTCTCGTCTACAATGAGCAGTTCTTC
.	few	TRBV4-1	TRBJ2-7	CASSQDYGTGAEQYF	TGCGCCAGCAGCCAAGATTATGGGACGGGGGCCGAGCAGTACTTC
.	.	TRBV4-1	TRBJ2-2	CASSQEEGGPNTGELFF	TGCGCCAGCAGCCAAGAGGAAGGCGGGCCGAACACCGGGGAGCTGTTTTTT
TRBD1	.	TRBV28	TRBJ2-3	CASFPTGEGDTQYF	TGTGCCAGCTTTCCGACAGGGGAAGGAGATACGCAGTATTTT
.	many	TRBV11-2	TRBJ2-5	CASRQSGETQYF	TGTGCCAGCAGGCAGAGTGGGGAGACCCAGTACTTC
TRBD2	many	TRBV7-6	TRBJ2-3	CASSRGGPSTDTQYF	TGTGCCAGCAGCCGGGGAGGGCCCAGCACAGATACGCAGTATTTT
.	.	TRBV28	TRBJ2-5	CASGPSRGAETQYF	TGTGCCAGCGGACCGAGCAGGGGCGCGGAGACCCAGTACTTC
.	few	TRBV29-1	TRBJ1-1	CSGHGLNTEAFF	TGCAGCGGGCACGGGTTGAACACTGAAGCTTTCTTT
TRBD2	few	TRBV18	TRBJ2-7	CASSPGRVYEQYF	TGTGCCAGCTCACCAGGGAGGGTTTACGAGCAGTACTTC
.	few	TRBV4-2	TRBJ2-7	CASSQDASRNYEQYF	TGTGCCAGCAGCCAAGATGCTAGCCGGAACTACGAGCAGTACTTC
TRBD1	few	TRBV10-3	TRBJ2-7	CATQVQGAYEQYF	TGTGCCACCCAGGTCCAGGGGGCATACGAGCAGTACTTC
.	.	TRBV7-2	TRBJ2-1	CASSLGEPGNEQFF	TGTGCCAGCAGCTTAGGGGAGCCGGGGAATGAGCAGTTCTTC
.	few	TRBV28	TRBJ1-5	CASLEQGHQPQHF	TGTGCCAGTCTAGAGCAGGGACATCAGCCCCAGCATTTT
.	few	TRBV4-2	TRBJ1-2	CASSQEELYGYTF	TGTGCCAGCAGCCAAGAGGAACTATATGGCTACACCTTC
.	many	TRBV25-1	TRBJ2-7	CASSEQGLLSEQYF	TGTGCCAGCAGTGAGCAGGGTTTATTGAGCGAGCAGTACTTC
TRBD1	.	TRBV5-1	TRBJ2-2	CASSPPGTGNTGELFF	TGCGCCAGCAGCCCCCCCGGGACAGGGAACACCGGGGAGCTGTTTTTT
TRBD1	many	TRBV28	TRBJ2-2	CASTTGSNTGELFF	TGTGCCAGCACGACAGGGTCGAACACCGGGGAGCTGTTTTTT
.	.	TRBV4-2	TRBJ2-3	CASSQDAGTSTDTQYF	TGTGCCAGCAGCCAAGATGCTGGGACTAGCACAGATACGCAGTATTTT
TRBD1	many	TRBV29-1	TRBJ1-2	CSVTQPGQGNYGYTF	TGCAGCGTTACCCAGCCAGGACAGGGAAACTATGGCTACACCTTC
.	few	TRBV5-1	TRBJ2-1	CASSLERYQFF	TGCGCCAGCAGCTTGGAACGGTATCAGTTCTTC
.	.	TRBV4-1	TRBJ2-7	CASSQGRGPVSNEQYF	TGCGCCAGCAGCCAAGGGAGGGGTCCAGTCTCCAACGAGCAGTACTTC
.	many	TRBV28	TRBJ2-7	CASSLLGGTGEQYF	TGTGCCAGCAGTCTCCTCGGCGGTACTGGAGAGCAGTACTTC
.	many	TRBV28	TRBJ2-2	CASSRVTGELFF	TGTGCCAGCAGCCGGGTCACCGGGGAGCTGTTTTTT
.	few	TRBV7-9	TRBJ2-7	CASSLGGNSPYEQYF	TGTGCCAGCAGCTTGGGCGGGAATTCCCCCTACGAGCAGTACTTC
TRBD1	many	TRBV29-1	TRBJ1-2	CSADRDRGSRIYGYTF	TGCAGCGCCGATCGGGACAGGGGAAGTCGGATCTATGGCTACACCTTC
TRBD1	.	TRBV2	TRBJ2-3	CASSQQGAGEYF	TGTGCCAGCAGCCAACAGGGGGCGGGAGAATATTTT
.	many	TRBV7-2	TRBJ2-1	CASSGRKTSYNEQFF	TGTGCCAGCAGCGGGAGGAAGACCTCCTACAATGAGCAGTTCTTC
TRBD1	few	TRBV6-1	TRBJ2-7	CASRTAQGAKYEQYF	TGTGCCAGCAGGACCGCACAGGGGGCGAAGTACGAGCAGTACTTC
TRBD1	few	TRBV12-3/TRBV12-4	TRBJ1-1	CASSKFGGQGNTEAFF	TGTGCCAGCAGTAAGTTTGGGGGACAGGGAAACACTGAAGCTTTCTTT
.	many	TRBV20-1	TRBJ2-7	CSAPSRDYEQYF	TGCAGTGCGCCCTCGCGGGACTACGAGCAGTACTTC
.	.	TRBV7-6	TRBJ1-1	CASSPGGGWRAFF	TGTGCCAGCAGCCCGGGGGGAGGGTGGCGAGCTTTCTTT
.	few	TRBV6-5	TRBJ2-1	CASSNSLSEQFF	TGTGCCAGCAGCAATAGCCTGAGTGAGCAGTTCTTC
TRBD2	.	TRBV6-5	TRBJ2-3	CASSYGEREGRWSTDTQYF	TGTGCCAGCAGTTACGGAGAGCGGGAGGGCCGATGGAGCACAGATACGCAGTATTTT
TRBD1	.	TRBV12-3/TRBV12-4	TRBJ1-1	CASSPLPGGYTEAFF	TGTGCCAGCAGTCCACTTCCAGGGGGCTACACTGAAGCTTTCTTT
.	many	TRBV15	TRBJ1-5	CATSRDRASNQPQHF	TGTGCCACCAGCAGAGATCGGGCTAGCAATCAGCCCCAGCATTTT
TRBD2	.	TRBV6-5	TRBJ2-3	CASSYSRDYDKKQYF	TGTGCCAGCAGTTACTCCCGGGACTACGATAAGAAGCAGTATTTT
.	few	TRBV3-1	TRBJ1-2	CASSPPEARWGYTF	TGTGCCAGCAGCCCTCCGGAGGCACGATGGGGCTACACCTTC
.	many	TRBV6-2/TRBV6-3	TRBJ2-1	CASNSGVSSYNEQFF	TGTGCCAGTAATTCCGGAGTAAGTTCCTACAATGAGCAGTTCTTC
.	few	TRBV12-3/TRBV12-4	TRBJ2-5	CASSSSRETQYF	TGTGCCAGCTCCAGCTCGCGGGAGACCCAGTACTTC
.	many	TRBV12-3/TRBV12-4	TRBJ1-4	CASTPGDGRTFSF	TGTGCCAGCACCCCGGGCGACGGACGGACTTTTAGTTTT